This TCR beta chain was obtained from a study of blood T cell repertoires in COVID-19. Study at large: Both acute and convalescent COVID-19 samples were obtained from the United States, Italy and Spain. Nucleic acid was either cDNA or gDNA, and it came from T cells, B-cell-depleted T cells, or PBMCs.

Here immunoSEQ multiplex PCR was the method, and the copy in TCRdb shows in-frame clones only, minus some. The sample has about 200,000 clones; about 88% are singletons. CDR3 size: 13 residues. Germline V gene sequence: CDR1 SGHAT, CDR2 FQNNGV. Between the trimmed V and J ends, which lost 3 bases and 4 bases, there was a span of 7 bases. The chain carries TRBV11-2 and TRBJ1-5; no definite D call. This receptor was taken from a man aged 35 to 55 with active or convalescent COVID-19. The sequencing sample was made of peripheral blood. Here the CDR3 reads CASSFRVNQPQHF. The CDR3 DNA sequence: TGTGCCAGCAGCTTTAGAGTTAATCAGCCCCAGCATTTT.